Listed here is a single TCR beta chain. Clones were sequenced by immunoSEQ multiplex PCR, and TCRdb holds only the in-frame ones, with some missing. This table holds about 56,000 clones, more than 80% found once. The sample is drawn from a study of cytomegalovirus exposure and HLA in healthy donors. The CDR3 sequence is 14 residues long. The source of this sequence is a man between 18 and 29 years old in good health and CMV-seronegative. The gene calls are TRBV21-1 and TRBJ1-2; no check of the table's D call, TRBD1, against the DNA was made. TRBV21-1 is marked as a pseudogene. Material: PBMCs. The CDR3 coding sequence is TGTGCCAGCACGCGGGACAGACCAGAATATGGCTACACCTTC. Its protein is CASTRDRPEYGYTF.